This entry describes one T cell receptor (beta chain). PCR was performed a second time for about 6 to 11 cycles using a sample-barcoded 5' primer and a J-beta primer mix. TCRdb independently ran MiXCR on the 5' RACE reads; one entry per CDR3 protein. The data hold roughly 560,000 distinct CDR3 sequences, with less than 25% observed a single time. These data originate in a study of blood T cells in healthy people across ages. Trimming at V came to 4 bases and at J to 3 bases, leaving 5 bases not matched to a gene. Germline V CDR1 and CDR2: MDHEN, SYDVKM. The CDR3 sequence is 15 residues long. The sample was also linked to a second study, of T cells of mothers and their children.

Sequences were obtained from blood. The chain employs TRBV28 and TRBJ1-5; TRBD1 matches 8 bases. The clonotype was recovered from a boy aged 5 to 17 in good health. CDR3 in DNA: TGTGCCAGCAGTTCTACAGGGGGTTTCAATCAGCCCCAGCATTTT. Its translation is CASSSTGGFNQPQHF.